This TCR beta chain is from a study of blood T cell repertoires in COVID-19. Study in general: From the United States, Italy and Spain came samples of acute and convalescent COVID-19. From T cells, B-cell-depleted T cells, or PBMCs came the material, which was cDNA or gDNA.

The CDR3 totals 13 residues. From germline, CDR1 is SGHAT and CDR2 FQNNGV. Trimming cost V 6 bases and J 7 bases, with 15 bases left between them. In the original workflow: Amplifying reference gene primers gave estimates of nucleated cell counts. Only in-frame clones appear in the TCRdb table, and some are missing; sequencing was by immunoSEQ multiplex PCR. D and trimming come from the DNA, and the V and J calls and clone size come from that table. The sample has around 260,000 clones; 90% to 95% are singletons. Patients from Seattle were sampled longitudinally, starting during active infection. This clonotype originated in a woman in her 30s with COVID-19, enrolled during active disease. What was sequenced was peripheral blood. J is TRBJ1-1 and V is TRBV11-2, with D perhaps TRBD1 (5 bases). CDR3 sequence (DNA): TGTGCCAGCAGAGTAATCCCCGACAGTGAAGCTTTCTTT. Encoded protein: CASRVIPDSEAFF.